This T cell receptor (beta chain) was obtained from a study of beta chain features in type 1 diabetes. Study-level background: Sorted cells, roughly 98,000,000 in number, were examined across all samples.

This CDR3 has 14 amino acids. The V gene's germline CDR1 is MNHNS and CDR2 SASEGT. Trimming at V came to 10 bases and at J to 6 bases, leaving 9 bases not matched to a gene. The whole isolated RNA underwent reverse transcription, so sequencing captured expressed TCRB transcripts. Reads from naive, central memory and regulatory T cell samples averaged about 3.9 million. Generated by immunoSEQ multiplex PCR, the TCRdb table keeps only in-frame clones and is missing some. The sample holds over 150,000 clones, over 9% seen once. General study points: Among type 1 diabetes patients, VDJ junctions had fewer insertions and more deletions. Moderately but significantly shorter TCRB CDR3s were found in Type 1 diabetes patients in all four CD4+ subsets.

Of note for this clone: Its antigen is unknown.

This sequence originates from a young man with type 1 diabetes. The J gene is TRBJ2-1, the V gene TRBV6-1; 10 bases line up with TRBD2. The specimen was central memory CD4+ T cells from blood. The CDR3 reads CATFSGTSVNEQFF. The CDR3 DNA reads TGTGCCACCTTTTCCGGGACTAGCGTCAATGAGCAGTTCTTC.